Described below is a single T cell receptor (beta chain) sequence and its context. The antigen is undetermined. These data originate in a study of T-cell reconstitution after alpha-beta-depleted transplantation in children. The germline V gene has CDR1 SEHNR and CDR2 FQNEAQ (reference sequence). This CDR3 is 11 amino acids long. Trimming stripped 4 bases from V and 8 bases from J, with 6 bases between. Preparation of the TCRbeta library involved a method that used unique molecular identifiers. TCRdb analysed the PCR reads with MiXCR anew, one entry per CDR3 protein. The table includes about 420,000 distinct CDR3 sequences, 16% detected once. Findings of the study overall: There were reportedly several hundred expanded graft clones from which alpha-beta T cells came about two months after transplant.

The chain couples TRBV7-9 to TRBJ2-1, with D hard to call. This receptor was identified in a boy younger than two who had a stem cell transplant for Wiskott-Aldrich syndrome, so the T cells may come from the graft donor. Sample: PBMCs, mostly from graft donor cells, taken 360 days after TCRalphabeta/CD19-depleted stem cell transplant. This CDR3 reads CASSWYDEQFF. CDR3 nucleotide sequence: TGTGCCAGCAGCTGGTATGATGAGCAGTTCTTC.